This T cell receptor beta chain comes out of a study of early T cells in non-severe SARS-CoV-2 infection. This clonotype was detected only a few times. Unique molecular identifiers (one per individual cDNA molecule) were attached. MiXCR, applied by TCRdb to the 5' RACE reads, yields one record per CDR3 protein. The table shows roughly 100,000 distinct CDR3 sequences, with around 13% occurring only once. Trimming removed 5 bases from V and 3 bases from J; junction bases left unmatched: 3. Looked up from germline, CDR1 is SGHTA and CDR2 is FQGNSA. The length of the CDR3 is 14 residues. The source is an adult who was a healthcare worker with PCR-confirmed SARS-CoV-2 infection or an uninfected control (not recorded which). The material sequenced was whole blood. This rearrangement joins TRBV7-2 to TRBJ2-7; 11 positions agree with TRBD2. The DNA for the CDR3 is TGTGCCAGCAGCATCGGACTAGCGGGCTACGAGCAGTACTTC. Translated: CASSIGLAGYEQYF.